These T cell receptor beta chains were read from a single sample in a study of T cells in Graves' hyperthyroidism and ophthalmopathy. TCRdb used MiXCR to reprocess the multiplex PCR reads, holding one entry per CDR3 protein. In the table there are hundreds of thousands of distinct CDR3 sequences, approximately 15% of which are singletons. Sequencing was carried out using blood. The receptors here all came from a young woman with Graves' hyperthyroidism. Both conserved end residues are part of each CDR3. A D gene is named only where the DNA matches it firmly. Only part of the rows carry a size: once, few, many, or a class if the clone is expanded.

few,TRBJ1-2,TRBV20-1,TRBD1,TGCAGTGCTAGAGATCCGGGGACAGTGAGCTATGGCTACACCTTC,CSARDPGTVSYGYTF
-,TRBJ1-1,TRBV18,-,TGTGCCAGCTCACCCGACTGGGGGACTGAAGCTTTCTTT,CASSPDWGTEAFF
many,TRBJ1-4,TRBV4-1,-,TGTGCCAGCAGCCAAGTAGGTGAAAAACTGTTTTTT,CASSQVGEKLFF
many,TRBJ2-3,TRBV7-2,TRBD2,TGTGCCAGCAGCTTAGGACTAGCGGGGGGGGGAACGCAGTATTTT,CASSLGLAGGGTQYF
-,TRBJ2-2,TRBV5-1,-,TGCGCCAGCAGTGGGTTTAACACCGGGGAGCTGTTTTTT,CASSGFNTGELFF
-,TRBJ2-3,TRBV27,TRBD2,TGTGCCAGCAGTTCGAATGGGGGGGGTACGCAGTATTTT,CASSSNGGGTQYF
-,TRBJ2-7,TRBV7-9,-,TGTGCCAGCAGCTCCGGACAGTTTATCAACGAGCAGTACTTC,CASSSGQFINEQYF
many,TRBJ1-5,TRBV11-2,TRBD1,TGTGCCAGCAGCCGTGAGGGGGCGGGTCAGCCCCAGCATTTT,CASSREGAGQPQHF
-,TRBJ2-2,TRBV5-1,TRBD1,TGCGCCAGCAGCTTGGCAAGGGGGCTTGACACCGGGGAGCTGTTTTTT,CASSLARGLDTGELFF
-,TRBJ2-1,TRBV12-3/TRBV12-4,-,TGTGCCAGCAGTTTACACGGGGGCCGGCCCTACAATGAGCAGTTCTTC,CASSLHGGRPYNEQFF
many,TRBJ1-1,TRBV10-3,-,TGTGCCATCAGTGTAATGGCGGGGGCTGAAGCTTTCTTT,CAISVMAGAEAFF
-,TRBJ1-1,TRBV6-1,-,TGTGCCAGCGGGAAAGGGCCGGGGAACACTGAAGCTTTCTTT,CASGKGPGNTEAFF
many,TRBJ1-2,TRBV20-1,-,TGCAGTGCTAGCACGGGTAATGGCTACACCTTC,CSASTGNGYTF
few,TRBJ2-4,TRBV12-3/TRBV12-4,-,TGTGCCAGCAGTTTGATGACGGATAACAAAAACATTCAGTACTTC,CASSLMTDNKNIQYF
-,TRBJ2-7,TRBV24-1,-,TGTGCCACCAGAACCTGGTGCCGACCATACGAGCAGTACTTC,CATRTWCRPYEQYF
many,TRBJ1-1,TRBV6-1,-,TGTGCCAGCAGAGGGGCCTTGAACACTGAAGCTTTCTTT,CASRGALNTEAFF
few,TRBJ2-7,TRBV28,-,TGTGCCAGCAGGCCGGGGTCAGGTCCCTCCTACGAGCAGTACTTC,CASRPGSGPSYEQYF
many,TRBJ1-1,TRBV5-1,TRBD1,TGCGCCAGTAAAAGACAGGGGACGGCTCTGAACACTGAAGCTTTCTTT,CASKRQGTALNTEAFF
many,TRBJ2-3,TRBV11-2,TRBD2,TGTGCCAGCAGCTCAACCTTACTAGCGGGAGCTACAGATACGCAGTATTTT,CASSSTLLAGATDTQYF
once,TRBJ2-1,TRBV5-1,TRBD2,TGCGCCAGCAGCTTTGGCGGGAGTTCCTACGAGCAGTTCTTC,CASSFGGSSYEQFF
many,TRBJ2-1,TRBV7-9,TRBD1,TGTGCCAGCAGCTCGACAGGGTTAGATGAGCAGTTCTTC,CASSSTGLDEQFF
many,TRBJ1-3,TRBV5-1,-,TGCGCCAGCAGCTTGGCCAGACAATCTGGAAACACCATATATTTT,CASSLARQSGNTIYF
many,TRBJ1-1,TRBV28,TRBD1,TGTGCCAGCGACAGGGGACGAATTACTGAAGCTTTCTTT,CASDRGRITEAFF
large,TRBJ2-7,TRBV11-2,-,TGTGCCAGCAGCTTAGGGTCTCGTCTTCGCGAGCAGTACTTC,CASSLGSRLREQYF
many,TRBJ2-3,TRBV7-9,-,TGTGCCAGCAGCTTACGCTTGGGGGGATCAGATACGCAGTATTTT,CASSLRLGGSDTQYF
many,TRBJ2-7,TRBV25-1,TRBD2,TGTGCCAGCAGAGCCACTAGCGGGGGCAACGAGCAGTACTTC,CASRATSGGNEQYF
few,TRBJ1-4,TRBV5-1,-,TGCGCCAGCAGCTTGGGCGGGACATCTTTTGGTGGACTGTTTTTT,CASSLGGTSFGGLFF